The sample holds a few counts of the clone carrying this T cell receptor beta chain. The sample originates from a study of patients and donors after allogeneic stem cell transplantation. TCRdb processed the RT-PCR reads anew with MiXCR; each CDR3 protein has one entry. The repertoire holds some 960,000 distinct CDR3 sequences, with under 20% as singletons. There are 14 residues in the CDR3. Germline assignment: CDR1 SGHVS and CDR2 FQNEAQ. V was trimmed by 2 bases and J by 5 bases, leaving 11 bases between them. The sample was blood, either unsorted or a sorted T cell fraction (not recorded which). The receptor was isolated from a human donor who was either an allogeneic HSCT recipient or a stem cell or donor lymphocyte infusion donor (not recorded which). It is not recorded whose cells these are; they may come from a transplant donor. This chain joins TRBV7-8 and TRBJ2-3; D unclear. CDR3 bases: TGTGCCAGCAGCTTAATGCAGGTGGGAGATACGCAGTATTTT. This sequence encodes CASSLMQVGDTQYF.